In this sample, the clone carrying this T cell receptor (beta chain) turned up once. This entry is derived from a study of control samples from healthy donors and cancer patients. Some clones are missing from TCRdb's copy, which holds only in-frame ones; the method was immunoSEQ multiplex PCR. The sample records some 190,000 clones, about 90% being singletons. The CDR3 sequence is 18 residues long. J gave up 0 bases and V 5 bases, and 16 bases lay outside the gene matches. Germline lookup yields CDR1 SGHVS and CDR2 FQNEAQ. The sample was blood. The TCR comes from a man between 25 and 39 years old in good health. The V call is TRBV7-8, the J call TRBJ2-7; 7 bases agree with TRBD2. The CDR3 region has the DNA TGTGCCAGCAGCCCAAGCGGGGATCCTAGCTACGGCTCCTACGAGCAGTACTTC. Translation gives CASSPSGDPSYGSYEQYF.